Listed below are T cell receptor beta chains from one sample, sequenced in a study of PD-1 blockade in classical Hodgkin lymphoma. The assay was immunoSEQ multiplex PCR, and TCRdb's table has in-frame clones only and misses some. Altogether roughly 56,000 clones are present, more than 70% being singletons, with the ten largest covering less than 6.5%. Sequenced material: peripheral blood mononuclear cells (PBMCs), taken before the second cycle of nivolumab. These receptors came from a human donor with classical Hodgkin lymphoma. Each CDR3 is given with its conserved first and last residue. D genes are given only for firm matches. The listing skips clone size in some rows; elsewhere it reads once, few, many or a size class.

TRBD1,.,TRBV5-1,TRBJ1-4,TGCGCCAGCAGCCCGACCGGGACAGGGAATGAAAAACTGTTTTTT,CASSPTGTGNEKLFF
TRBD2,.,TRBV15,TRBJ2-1,TGTGCCACCAGCAGAGATAGAACGGGGGGTGACAATGAGCAGTTCTTC,CATSRDRTGGDNEQFF
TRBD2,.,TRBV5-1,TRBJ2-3,TGCGCCAGCAGCTTGGGTACTAGCGGAGATACGCAGTATTTT,CASSLGTSGDTQYF
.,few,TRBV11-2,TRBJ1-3,TGTGCCAGCAGCGGATACAGCGGTGGAAACACCATATATTTT,CASSGYSGGNTIYF
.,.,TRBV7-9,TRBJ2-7,TGTGCCAGCAGCTTCGAGGGGGTATACTCCTACGAGCAGTGCTTC,CASSFEGVYSYEQCF
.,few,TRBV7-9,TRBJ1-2,TGTGCCAGCAGCCTCGGAAGGGGGGATGGCTACACCTTC,CASSLGRGDGYTF
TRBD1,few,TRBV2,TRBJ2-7,TGTGCCAGCACAGGGACAGGCTACGAGCAGTACTTC,CASTGTGYEQYF
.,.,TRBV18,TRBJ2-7,TGTGCCAGCTCACCATCCGGAGACGAGCAGTACTTC,CASSPSGDEQYF
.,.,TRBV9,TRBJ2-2,TGTGCCAGCAGCGTGAGGGACGGCGTAACCGGGGAGCTGTTTTTT,CASSVRDGVTGELFF
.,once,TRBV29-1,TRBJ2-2,TGCAGCGTCCAAGACAGAAACACCGGGGAGCTGTTTTTT,CSVQDRNTGELFF
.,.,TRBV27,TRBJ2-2,TGTGCCAGCAGTTACTTTGGGGAGCTGTTTTTT,CASSYFGELFF
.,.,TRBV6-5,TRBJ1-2,TGTGCCAGCAGTTACGAGCAGGGCTATGGCTACACCTTC,CASSYEQGYGYTF
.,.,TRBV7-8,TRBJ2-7,TGTGCCAGCAGCTTAGAGCGGAATGAGCAGTACTTC,CASSLERNEQYF
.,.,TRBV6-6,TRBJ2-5,TGTGCCAGCAGATCCCCCGGTACAGGGAACAAAGAGACCCAGTACTTC,CASRSPGTGNKETQYF
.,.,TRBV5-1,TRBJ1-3,TGCGCCAGCAGCTTGGTTGGGGTGGCTTCTTCTGGAAACACCATATATTTT,CASSLVGVASSGNTIYF
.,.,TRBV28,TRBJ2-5,TGTGCCAGCAGTGGGACGGGGGACCTACAAGAGACCCAGTACTTC,CASSGTGDLQETQYF
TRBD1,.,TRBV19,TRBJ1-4,TGTGCCAGTAGTATCCAGGGGGCTCCCGAAAAACTGTTTTTT,CASSIQGAPEKLFF
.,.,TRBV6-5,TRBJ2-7,TGTGCCAGCACTCAAGGGGGGGGCCAGGTCGAGCAGTACTTC,CASTQGGGQVEQYF
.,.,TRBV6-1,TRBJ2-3,TGTGCCAGCAGTGAGAAAAATACGCAGTATTTT,CASSEKNTQYF
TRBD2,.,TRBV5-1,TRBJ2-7,TGCGCCACCCGGGGGGGCCAGTCCTACGAGCAGTACTTC,CATRGGQSYEQYF
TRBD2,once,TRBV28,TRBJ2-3,TGTGCCAGTAAACTAGCGGGGGACACAGATACGCAGTATTTT,CASKLAGDTDTQYF
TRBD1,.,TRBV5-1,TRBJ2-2,TGCGCCAGCAGCTTGACAGGGGAAGTCGTCGGGGAGCTGTTTTTT,CASSLTGEVVGELFF